These 9 T cell receptor beta chains originate from one sample sequenced in a study of OX40 agonist ivuxolimab in advanced cancers. Some clones are missing from TCRdb's copy, which holds only in-frame ones; the method was immunoSEQ multiplex PCR. The repertoire consists of 100,000 or so clones, with approximately 95% occurring once and the leading ten covering just over 2%. The sample consisted of CD4+ or CD8+ T cells sorted from blood, taken in a trial of the OX40 agonist ivuxolimab. These receptors were collected from an adult with an advanced solid tumor such as melanoma, head and neck, liver or kidney cancer.

V is TRBV5-1 and J is TRBJ2-1; 7 nucleotides line up with TRBD1. V shed 1 base, J shed 6 bases, and the junction held 7 bases outside the gene matches. This CDR3 is built from 15 residues. The germline V gene has CDR1 SGHRS and CDR2 YFSETQ. The CDR3 bases are TGCGCCAGCAGCTTGTCACAGGGGCTAAGCAATGAGCAGTTCTTC. It specifies CASSLSQGLSNEQFF.

V is TRBV25-1 and J is TRBJ1-2; perhaps TRBD1 as D (5 bases). V was shortened by 3 bases and J by 3 bases, with 17 bases between the two germline ends. This CDR3 spans 16 amino acids. Germline V gene sequence: CDR1 MGHDK, CDR2 SYGVNS. CDR3 nucleotides: TGTGCCAGCAGTGAGAGCGGGGCTCTAGTGGACTATGGCTACACCTTC. Translating gives CASSESGALVDYGYTF.

The genes are TRBV27 and TRBJ1-1, with D hard to call. The CDR3 contains 14 residues. With 5 bases removed from V and 6 bases from J, the gap between germline ends came to 16 bases. In germline, CDR1 is MNHEY, CDR2 SMNVEV (reference sequence). The CDR3 DNA is TGTGCCAGCAGTCCTATGTCGGTAGGCCCTGAAGCTTTCTTT. Its protein is CASSPMSVGPEAFF.

This clone was counted once. This sequence joins TRBV7-2 and TRBJ2-3, with unresolved D. The CDR3 is 14 residues long. Germline V gene lookup returns CDR1 SGHTA and CDR2 FQGNSA. V was cut by 0 bases and J by 6 bases, with 10 bases left in between. CDR3 region: CASSLALVSDTQYF. CDR3 nucleotides: TGTGCCAGCAGCTTAGCTCTAGTATCGGATACGCAGTATTTT.

The chain recombines TRBV27 with TRBJ1-5; a weak D match, TRBD1 (5 bases). Germline V CDR1 and CDR2: MNHEY, SMNVEV (reference sequence). V lost 0 bases to trimming and J lost 6 bases, with 12 bases between them. The CDR3 sequence is 15 residues long. CDR3 nucleotides: TGTGCCAGCAGTTTATCTTGGGGGTCTGGTCAGCCCCAGCATTTT. This codes for CASSLSWGSGQPQHF.

The rearrangement links TRBV5-3 to TRBJ2-5, with D possibly being TRBD2 (5 bases). TRBV5-3 qualifies as an ORF whose function is uncertain. The CDR3 has 15 residues. V dropped 4 bases and J dropped 2 bases, with 15 bases sitting between them. The CDR3: CARSSQVLVQETQYF. CDR3 sequence (DNA): TGTGCCAGAAGCAGTCAAGTACTAGTTCAAGAGACCCAGTACTTC.

This chain links TRBV4-1 with TRBJ2-5; no clear D gene. Trimming shortened V by 5 bases and J by 5 bases, and 6 bases separated the two germline ends. Germline V gene lookup returns CDR1 MGHRA and CDR2 YSYEKL. The CDR3 totals 11 residues. The CDR3 bases are TGCGCCAGCAGCTACGGGGAGACCCAGTACTTC. It is translated as CASSYGETQYF.

This clone has only one observation. The genes are TRBV28 and TRBJ2-7, with 7 bases aligning to TRBD1. Germline lookup yields CDR1 MDHEN and CDR2 SYDVKM. The CDR3 totals 17 residues. V lost 6 bases and J lost 0; bases outside the gene matches: 14. CDR3 bases: TGTGCCAGCAGGACGAGGGGCCAGGGGGAGAGCTCCTACGAGCAGTACTTC. Translating gives CASRTRGQGESSYEQYF.

This chain links TRBV11-2 with TRBJ2-1; D call uncertain. V was cut by 2 bases and J by 9 bases, with 14 bases left in between. The CDR3 loop spans 14 amino acids. The germline gives CDR1 SGHAT, CDR2 FQNNGV. The CDR3 DNA sequence: TGTGCCAGCAGCTTAATATCGGATGCAATTGAGCAGTTCTTC. It encodes CASSLISDAIEQFF.